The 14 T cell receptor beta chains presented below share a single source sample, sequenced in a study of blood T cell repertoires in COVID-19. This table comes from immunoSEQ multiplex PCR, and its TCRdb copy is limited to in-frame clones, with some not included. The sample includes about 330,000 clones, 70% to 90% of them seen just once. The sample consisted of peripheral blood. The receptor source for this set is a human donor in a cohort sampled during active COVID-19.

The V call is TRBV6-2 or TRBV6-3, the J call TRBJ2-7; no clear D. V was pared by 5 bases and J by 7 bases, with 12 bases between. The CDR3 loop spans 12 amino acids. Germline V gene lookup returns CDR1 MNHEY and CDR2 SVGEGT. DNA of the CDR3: TGTGCCAGCAGTCGACTCGCCACGGAGCAGTACTTC. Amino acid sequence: CASSRLATEQYF.

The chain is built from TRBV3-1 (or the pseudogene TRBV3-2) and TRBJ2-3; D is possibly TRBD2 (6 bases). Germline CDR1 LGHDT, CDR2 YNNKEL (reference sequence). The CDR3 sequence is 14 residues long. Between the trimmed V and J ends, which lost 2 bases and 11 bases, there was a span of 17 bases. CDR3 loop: CASSQTGLPIKQYF. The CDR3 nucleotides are TGTGCCAGCAGCCAAACGGGACTCCCCATTAAGCAGTATTTT.

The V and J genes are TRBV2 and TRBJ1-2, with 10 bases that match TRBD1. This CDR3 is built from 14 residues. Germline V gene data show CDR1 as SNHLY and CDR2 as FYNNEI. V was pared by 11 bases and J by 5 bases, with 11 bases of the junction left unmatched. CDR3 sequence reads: CAGRRTGGNYGYTF. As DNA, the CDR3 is TGTGCCGGGAGAAGGACAGGGGGGAATTATGGCTACACCTTC. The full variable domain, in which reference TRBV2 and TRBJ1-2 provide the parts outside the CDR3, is EPEVTQTPSHQVTQMGQEVILRCVPISNHLYFYWYRQILGQKVEFLVSFYNNEISEKSEIFDDQFSVERPDGSNFTLKIRSTKLEDSAMYFCAGRRTGGNYGYTFGSGTRLTVV.

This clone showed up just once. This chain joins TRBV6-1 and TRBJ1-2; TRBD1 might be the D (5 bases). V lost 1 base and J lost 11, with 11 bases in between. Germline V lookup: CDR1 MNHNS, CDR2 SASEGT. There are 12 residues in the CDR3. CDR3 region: CASSEGAGWYTF. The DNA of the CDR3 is TGTGCCAGCAGTGAAGGGGCAGGGTGGTACACCTTC.

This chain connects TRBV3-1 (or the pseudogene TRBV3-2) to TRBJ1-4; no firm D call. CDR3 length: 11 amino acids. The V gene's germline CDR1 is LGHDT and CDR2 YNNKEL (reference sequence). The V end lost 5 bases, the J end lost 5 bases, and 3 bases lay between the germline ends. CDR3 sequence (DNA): TGTGCCAGCAGCTTAAATGAAAAACTGTTTTTT. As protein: CASSLNEKLFF.

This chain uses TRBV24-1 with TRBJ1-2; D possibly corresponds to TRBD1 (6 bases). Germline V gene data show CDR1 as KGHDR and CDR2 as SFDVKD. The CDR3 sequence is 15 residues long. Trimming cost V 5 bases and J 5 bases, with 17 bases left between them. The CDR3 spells CATSGARGGGYGYTF. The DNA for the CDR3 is TGTGCCACCAGTGGGGCAAGGGGGGGCGGATATGGCTACACCTTC.

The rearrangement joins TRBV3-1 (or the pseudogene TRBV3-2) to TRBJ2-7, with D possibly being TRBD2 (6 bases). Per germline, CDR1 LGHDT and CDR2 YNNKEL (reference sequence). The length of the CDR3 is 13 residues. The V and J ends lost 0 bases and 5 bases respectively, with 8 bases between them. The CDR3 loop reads CASSQEWGDEQYF. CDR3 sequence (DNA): TGTGCCAGCAGCCAAGAGTGGGGGGACGAGCAGTACTTC.

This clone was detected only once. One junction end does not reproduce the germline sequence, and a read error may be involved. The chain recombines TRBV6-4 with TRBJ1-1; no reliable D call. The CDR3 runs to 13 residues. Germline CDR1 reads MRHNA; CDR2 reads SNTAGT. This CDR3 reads CASQLNLNSEAFF. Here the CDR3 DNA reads TGTGCCAGCCAACTTAATCTCAACAGTGAAGCTTTCTTT.

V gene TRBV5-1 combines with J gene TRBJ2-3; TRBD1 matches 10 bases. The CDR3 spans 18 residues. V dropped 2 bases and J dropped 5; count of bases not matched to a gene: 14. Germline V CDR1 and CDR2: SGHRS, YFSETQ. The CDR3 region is CASSLRLPGTGEEDTQYF. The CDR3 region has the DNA TGCGCCAGCAGCTTAAGGTTACCAGGGACAGGGGAAGAAGATACGCAGTATTTT.

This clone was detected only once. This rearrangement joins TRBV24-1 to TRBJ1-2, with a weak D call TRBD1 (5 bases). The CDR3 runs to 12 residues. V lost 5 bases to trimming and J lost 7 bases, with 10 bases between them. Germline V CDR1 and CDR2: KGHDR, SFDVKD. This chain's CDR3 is CATSAAGFGYTF. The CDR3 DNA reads TGTGCCACCAGTGCTGCAGGGTTTGGCTACACCTTC.

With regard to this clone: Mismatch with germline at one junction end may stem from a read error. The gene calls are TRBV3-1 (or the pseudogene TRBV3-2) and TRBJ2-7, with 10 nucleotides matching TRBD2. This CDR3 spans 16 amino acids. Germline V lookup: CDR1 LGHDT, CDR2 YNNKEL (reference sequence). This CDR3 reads CASRQGAGGDFYEQYF. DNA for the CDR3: TGTGCCAGCAGGCAAGGAGCGGGGGGGGATTTTTACGAGCAGTACTTC.

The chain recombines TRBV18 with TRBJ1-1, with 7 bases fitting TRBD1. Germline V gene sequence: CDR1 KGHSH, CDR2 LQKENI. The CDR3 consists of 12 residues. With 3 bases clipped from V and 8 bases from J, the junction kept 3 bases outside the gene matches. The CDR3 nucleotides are TGTGCCAGCTCACCGGGACAGCTGGAAGCTTTCTTT. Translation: CASSPGQLEAFF.

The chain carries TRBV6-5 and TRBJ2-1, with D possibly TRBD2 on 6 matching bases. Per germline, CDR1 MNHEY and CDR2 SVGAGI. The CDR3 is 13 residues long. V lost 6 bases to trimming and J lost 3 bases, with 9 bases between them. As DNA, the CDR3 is TGTGCCAGCAGGGCCGGGGGCTACAATGAGCAGTTCTTC. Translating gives CASRAGGYNEQFF.

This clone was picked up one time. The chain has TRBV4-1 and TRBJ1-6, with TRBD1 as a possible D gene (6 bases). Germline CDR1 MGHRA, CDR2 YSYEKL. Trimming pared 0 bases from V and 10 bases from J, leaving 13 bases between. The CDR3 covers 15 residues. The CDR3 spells CASSQEGTIASPLHF. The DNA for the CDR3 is TGCGCCAGCAGCCAAGAAGGGACAATTGCCTCACCCCTCCACTTT.